A selection of T cell receptor beta chains follows, all from one sample in a study of T cell responses to AZD1222 COVID-19 vaccine. Only in-frame clones appear in the TCRdb table, and some are missing; sequencing was by immunoSEQ multiplex PCR. The profile shows over 200,000 clones, 94% of them singletons. Source: peripheral blood, taken 28 days after the second dose of the MenACWY control vaccine. Receptor source: an adult who received the MenACWY meningococcal vaccine as a control. Each CDR3 is given with its conserved first and last residue. Each record gives: V gene, J gene, D gene, clone size, CDR3 protein, CDR3 DNA. The D gene is left open where the match is weak. Clone size is shown for a subset of rows, as once, few, many or a class of expanded clone.

v_gene: TRBV14
j_gene: TRBJ1-2
d_gene: -
abundance: -
CDR3aa: CASSQRGGREANYGYTF
CDR3nt: TGTGCCAGCAGCCAACGAGGAGGGCGAGAAGCTAACTATGGCTACACCTTC

v_gene: TRBV6-5
j_gene: TRBJ1-1
d_gene: -
abundance: once
CDR3aa: CATYDTEAFF
CDR3nt: TGTGCCACGTACGACACTGAAGCTTTCTTT

v_gene: TRBV5-4
j_gene: TRBJ2-3
d_gene: -
abundance: -
CDR3aa: CASSFPGTTPYTSTDTQYF
CDR3nt: TGTGCCAGCAGCTTCCCCGGGACCACGCCGTACACTAGCACAGATACGCAGTATTTT

v_gene: TRBV4-2
j_gene: TRBJ2-1
d_gene: TRBD1
abundance: -
CDR3aa: CASSQDSRQGAYNEQFF
CDR3nt: TGTGCCAGCAGCCAAGATTCCAGACAGGGGGCTTACAATGAGCAGTTCTTC

v_gene: TRBV20-1
j_gene: TRBJ2-7
d_gene: TRBD1
abundance: -
CDR3aa: CSASLTGKEYEQYF
CDR3nt: TGCAGTGCTAGTCTGACAGGGAAGGAGTACGAGCAGTACTTC

v_gene: TRBV27
j_gene: TRBJ1-5
d_gene: -
abundance: -
CDR3aa: CASRGRGSNQPQHF
CDR3nt: TGTGCCAGCAGGGGGCGGGGTAGCAATCAGCCCCAGCATTTT

v_gene: TRBV14
j_gene: TRBJ1-2
d_gene: TRBD1
abundance: -
CDR3aa: CASSQDVEGAFYGYTF
CDR3nt: TGTGCCAGCAGCCAAGATGTGGAGGGGGCGTTCTATGGCTACACCTTC

v_gene: TRBV29-1
j_gene: TRBJ2-2
d_gene: -
abundance: -
CDR3aa: CSVSLDTAATGELFF
CDR3nt: TGCAGCGTTTCTCTTGACACGGCGGCCACCGGGGAGCTGTTTTTT

v_gene: TRBV29-1
j_gene: TRBJ2-3
d_gene: -
abundance: -
CDR3aa: CSVAGVVRTDTQYF
CDR3nt: TGCAGCGTCGCAGGGGTGGTACGCACAGATACGCAGTATTTT

v_gene: TRBV7-3
j_gene: TRBJ2-1
d_gene: TRBD1
abundance: -
CDR3aa: CAREGQGARDNEQFF
CDR3nt: TGTGCCAGGGAAGGGCAGGGGGCGCGGGACAATGAGCAGTTCTTC

v_gene: TRBV12-3/TRBV12-4
j_gene: TRBJ1-1
d_gene: -
abundance: -
CDR3aa: CASSLAGQAFF
CDR3nt: TGTGCCAGCAGTTTAGCAGGCCAAGCTTTCTTT

v_gene: TRBV6-2/TRBV6-3
j_gene: TRBJ2-3
d_gene: -
abundance: -
CDR3aa: CASSYGGNADTQYF
CDR3nt: TGTGCCAGCAGTTATGGAGGGAATGCAGATACGCAGTATTTT

v_gene: TRBV6-2/TRBV6-3
j_gene: TRBJ2-1
d_gene: TRBD1
abundance: -
CDR3aa: CASSYFGTGGRNEQFF
CDR3nt: TGTGCCAGCAGTTACTTCGGGACAGGGGGGAGGAATGAGCAGTTCTTC

v_gene: TRBV13
j_gene: TRBJ2-5
d_gene: TRBD1
abundance: -
CDR3aa: CASSFGQGLRRETQYF
CDR3nt: TGTGCCAGCAGCTTCGGACAGGGTCTAAGACGGGAGACCCAGTACTTC

v_gene: TRBV5-4
j_gene: TRBJ1-1
d_gene: TRBD1
abundance: few
CDR3aa: CASSPGQGNTEAFF
CDR3nt: TGTGCCAGCAGCCCCGGACAGGGGAACACTGAAGCTTTCTTT

v_gene: TRBV2
j_gene: TRBJ2-3
d_gene: -
abundance: -
CDR3aa: CASKDPGEADTQYF
CDR3nt: TGTGCCAGCAAGGATCCGGGAGAGGCAGATACGCAGTATTTT

v_gene: TRBV5-5
j_gene: TRBJ2-7
d_gene: -
abundance: -
CDR3aa: CASSGDGSSYEQYF
CDR3nt: TGTGCCAGCAGCGGGGACGGAAGCTCCTACGAGCAGTACTTC

v_gene: TRBV20-1
j_gene: TRBJ1-1
d_gene: -
abundance: -
CDR3aa: CSAYEDTEAFF
CDR3nt: TGCAGTGCTTACGAGGACACTGAAGCTTTCTTT

v_gene: TRBV20-1
j_gene: TRBJ1-6
d_gene: -
abundance: -
CDR3aa: CSASSGAEGSPLHF
CDR3nt: TGCAGTGCTAGTTCGGGGGCGGAGGGATCACCCCTCCACTTT

v_gene: TRBV10-3
j_gene: TRBJ2-7
d_gene: TRBD2
abundance: -
CDR3aa: CAISESLAGPYEQYF
CDR3nt: TGTGCCATCAGTGAGTCTCTAGCGGGACCATACGAGCAGTACTTC

v_gene: TRBV6-1
j_gene: TRBJ1-2
d_gene: -
abundance: -
CDR3aa: CASSEGRGPNYGYTF
CDR3nt: TGTGCCAGCAGTGAAGGCCGGGGACCGAACTATGGCTACACCTTC

v_gene: TRBV7-9
j_gene: TRBJ2-1
d_gene: TRBD2
abundance: -
CDR3aa: CASRSGTSGRATNEQFF
CDR3nt: TGTGCCAGCAGATCCGGGACTAGCGGGAGGGCGACCAATGAGCAGTTCTTC

v_gene: TRBV7-2
j_gene: TRBJ2-5
d_gene: -
abundance: few
CDR3aa: CASSLGLGVETQYF
CDR3nt: TGTGCCAGCAGCTTGGGTTTGGGAGTTGAGACCCAGTACTTC

v_gene: TRBV19
j_gene: TRBJ1-5
d_gene: TRBD1
abundance: -
CDR3aa: CASNSFRTGEFYSNQPQHF
CDR3nt: TGTGCCAGTAATTCGTTCCGGACAGGGGAGTTTTATAGCAATCAGCCCCAGCATTTT

v_gene: TRBV5-4
j_gene: TRBJ2-7
d_gene: TRBD2
abundance: few
CDR3aa: CASSWTSGSYEQYF
CDR3nt: TGTGCCAGCAGCTGGACTAGCGGGAGCTACGAGCAGTACTTC

v_gene: TRBV19
j_gene: TRBJ1-5
d_gene: -
abundance: -
CDR3aa: CASSIPGGNQPQHF
CDR3nt: TGTGCCAGTAGTATCCCCGGGGGCAATCAGCCCCAGCATTTT

v_gene: TRBV9
j_gene: TRBJ2-7
d_gene: -
abundance: once
CDR3aa: CASSVEAGPYEQYF
CDR3nt: TGTGCCAGCAGCGTAGAGGCAGGCCCCTACGAGCAGTACTTC

v_gene: TRBV12-3/TRBV12-4
j_gene: TRBJ2-1
d_gene: -
abundance: once
CDR3aa: CASSLGFEQFF
CDR3nt: TGTGCCAGCAGTTTAGGTTTTGAGCAGTTCTTC

v_gene: TRBV9
j_gene: TRBJ1-5
d_gene: TRBD1
abundance: -
CDR3aa: CASSVGQGAWQPQHF
CDR3nt: TGTGCCAGCAGCGTAGGACAGGGAGCTTGGCAGCCCCAGCATTTT

v_gene: TRBV6-5
j_gene: TRBJ2-1
d_gene: TRBD2
abundance: -
CDR3aa: CASSQREFSYNEQFF
CDR3nt: TGTGCCAGCAGCCAGCGGGAGTTTAGCTACAATGAGCAGTTCTTC

v_gene: TRBV15
j_gene: TRBJ2-7
d_gene: -
abundance: -
CDR3aa: CATSSDRGPSFVQYF
CDR3nt: TGTGCCACCAGCAGTGACCGTGGGCCCTCGTTCGTGCAGTACTTC

v_gene: TRBV5-1
j_gene: TRBJ1-1
d_gene: TRBD1
abundance: -
CDR3aa: CASSWTGSTEAFF
CDR3nt: TGCGCCAGCAGCTGGACAGGGAGCACTGAAGCTTTCTTT

v_gene: TRBV25-1
j_gene: TRBJ2-3
d_gene: -
abundance: -
CDR3aa: CASKAPLGTDTQYF
CDR3nt: TGTGCCAGCAAAGCCCCCTTGGGTACAGATACGCAGTATTTT

v_gene: TRBV6-5
j_gene: TRBJ1-2
d_gene: -
abundance: -
CDR3aa: CASRPDTGSRGYTF
CDR3nt: TGTGCCAGCAGGCCGGATACAGGCAGCCGAGGCTACACCTTC

v_gene: TRBV30
j_gene: TRBJ1-1
d_gene: -
abundance: -
CDR3aa: CAWGLGAFTEAFF
CDR3nt: TGTGCCTGGGGTCTCGGGGCGTTCACTGAAGCTTTCTTT

v_gene: TRBV19
j_gene: TRBJ2-7
d_gene: -
abundance: -
CDR3aa: CASSIGAGNPPYEQYF
CDR3nt: TGTGCCAGTAGTATCGGGGCAGGGAACCCTCCCTACGAGCAGTACTTC

v_gene: TRBV19
j_gene: TRBJ1-1
d_gene: -
abundance: -
CDR3aa: CASAPGQPMNTEAFF
CDR3nt: TGTGCCAGCGCCCCCGGACAGCCCATGAACACTGAAGCTTTCTTT

v_gene: TRBV4-1
j_gene: TRBJ2-5
d_gene: -
abundance: -
CDR3aa: CASSQAAPQETQYF
CDR3nt: TGCGCCAGCAGCCAAGCGGCACCTCAAGAGACCCAGTACTTC

v_gene: TRBV7-2
j_gene: TRBJ1-1
d_gene: -
abundance: once
CDR3aa: CASSLVGTSNTEAFF
CDR3nt: TGTGCCAGCAGCTTAGTAGGGACGTCGAACACTGAAGCTTTCTTT

v_gene: TRBV19
j_gene: TRBJ1-6
d_gene: TRBD1
abundance: -
CDR3aa: CASSIQGQGDSPLHF
CDR3nt: TGTGCCAGTAGTATACAGGGACAGGGGGATTCACCCCTCCACTTT

v_gene: TRBV28
j_gene: TRBJ1-2
d_gene: TRBD1
abundance: -
CDR3aa: CASSLSYRGRDGYTF
CDR3nt: TGTGCCAGCAGTTTATCCTACAGGGGAAGAGATGGCTACACCTTC

v_gene: TRBV15
j_gene: TRBJ2-5
d_gene: -
abundance: -
CDR3aa: CATSMFEETQYF
CDR3nt: TGTGCCACCAGCATGTTTGAAGAGACCCAGTACTTC

v_gene: TRBV5-6
j_gene: TRBJ2-2
d_gene: -
abundance: -
CDR3aa: CASSLNPSGGELFF
CDR3nt: TGTGCCAGCAGCTTGAACCCGAGCGGCGGGGAGCTGTTTTTT

v_gene: TRBV6-5
j_gene: TRBJ1-5
d_gene: TRBD1
abundance: -
CDR3aa: CASSYSRTGPNQPQHF
CDR3nt: TGTGCCAGCAGTTACTCGAGGACAGGCCCCAATCAGCCCCAGCATTTT

v_gene: TRBV9
j_gene: TRBJ2-7
d_gene: -
abundance: -
CDR3aa: CASSVGQGAYEQYF
CDR3nt: TGTGCCAGCAGCGTAGGCCAGGGTGCCTACGAGCAGTACTTC

v_gene: TRBV18
j_gene: TRBJ2-7
d_gene: TRBD1
abundance: few
CDR3aa: CASSPGDRAGYEQYF
CDR3nt: TGTGCCAGCTCACCAGGGGACAGGGCAGGTTACGAGCAGTACTTC

v_gene: TRBV15
j_gene: TRBJ2-2
d_gene: -
abundance: -
CDR3aa: CATSRDGGNTGELFF
CDR3nt: TGTGCCACCAGCAGAGATGGAGGTAACACCGGGGAGCTGTTTTTT

v_gene: TRBV3-1/TRBV3-2
j_gene: TRBJ2-7
d_gene: -
abundance: -
CDR3aa: CASSLSAGEQYF
CDR3nt: TGTGCCAGCAGCCTAAGCGCCGGGGAGCAGTACTTC

v_gene: TRBV9
j_gene: TRBJ1-6
d_gene: -
abundance: -
CDR3aa: CASSVGETGSGSPLHF
CDR3nt: TGTGCCAGCAGCGTAGGAGAGACAGGCTCGGGATCACCCCTCCACTTT

v_gene: TRBV10-1
j_gene: TRBJ2-1
d_gene: -
abundance: -
CDR3aa: CASMGQGRGSSYNEQFF
CDR3nt: TGCGCCAGCATGGGGCAGGGCCGAGGTAGCTCCTACAATGAGCAGTTCTTC

v_gene: TRBV28
j_gene: TRBJ2-7
d_gene: -
abundance: few
CDR3aa: CASSFSIYEQYF
CDR3nt: TGTGCCAGCAGTTTTTCGATCTACGAGCAGTACTTC

v_gene: TRBV19
j_gene: TRBJ2-7
d_gene: -
abundance: -
CDR3aa: CASSPRTSTYEQYF
CDR3nt: TGTGCCAGTAGTCCACGGACATCAACCTACGAGCAGTACTTC

v_gene: TRBV28
j_gene: TRBJ1-2
d_gene: -
abundance: -
CDR3aa: CASLSGGGYGYTF
CDR3nt: TGTGCCAGCCTCTCCGGGGGAGGCTATGGCTACACCTTC

v_gene: TRBV6-6
j_gene: TRBJ1-3
d_gene: TRBD1
abundance: -
CDR3aa: CASSLTGVSGNTIYF
CDR3nt: TGTGCCAGCAGCTTGACAGGGGTCTCTGGAAACACCATATATTTT